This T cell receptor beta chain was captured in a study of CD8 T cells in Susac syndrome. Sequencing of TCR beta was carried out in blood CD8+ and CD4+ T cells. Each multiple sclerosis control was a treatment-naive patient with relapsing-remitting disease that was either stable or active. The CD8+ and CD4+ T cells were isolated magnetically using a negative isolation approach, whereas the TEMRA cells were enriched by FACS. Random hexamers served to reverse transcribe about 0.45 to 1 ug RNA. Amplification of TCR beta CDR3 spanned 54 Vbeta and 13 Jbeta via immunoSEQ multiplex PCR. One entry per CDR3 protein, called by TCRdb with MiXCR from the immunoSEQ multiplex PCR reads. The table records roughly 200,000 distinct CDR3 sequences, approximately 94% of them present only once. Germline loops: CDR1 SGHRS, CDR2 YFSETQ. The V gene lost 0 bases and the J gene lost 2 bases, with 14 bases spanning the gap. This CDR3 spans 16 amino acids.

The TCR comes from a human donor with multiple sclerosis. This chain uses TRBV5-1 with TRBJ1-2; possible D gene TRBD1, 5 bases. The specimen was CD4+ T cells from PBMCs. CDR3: CASSLAGVGVNYGYTF. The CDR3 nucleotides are TGCGCCAGCAGCTTGGCCGGAGTAGGGGTCAACTATGGCTACACCTTC.